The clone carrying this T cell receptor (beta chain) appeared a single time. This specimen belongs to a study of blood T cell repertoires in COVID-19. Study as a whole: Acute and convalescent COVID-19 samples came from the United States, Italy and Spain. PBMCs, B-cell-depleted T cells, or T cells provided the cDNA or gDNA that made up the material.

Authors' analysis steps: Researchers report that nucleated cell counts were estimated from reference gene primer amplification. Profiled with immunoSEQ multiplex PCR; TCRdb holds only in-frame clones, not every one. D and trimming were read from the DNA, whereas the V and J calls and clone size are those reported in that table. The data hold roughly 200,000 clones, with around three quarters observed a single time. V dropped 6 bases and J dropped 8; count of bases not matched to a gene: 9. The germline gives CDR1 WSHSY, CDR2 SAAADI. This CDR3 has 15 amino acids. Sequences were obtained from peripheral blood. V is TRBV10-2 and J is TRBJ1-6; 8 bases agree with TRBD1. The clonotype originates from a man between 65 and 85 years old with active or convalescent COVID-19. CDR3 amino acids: CASRTRGTGDSPLHF. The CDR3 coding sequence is TGCGCCAGCAGAACCCGGGGGACAGGAGATTCACCCCTCCACTTT.